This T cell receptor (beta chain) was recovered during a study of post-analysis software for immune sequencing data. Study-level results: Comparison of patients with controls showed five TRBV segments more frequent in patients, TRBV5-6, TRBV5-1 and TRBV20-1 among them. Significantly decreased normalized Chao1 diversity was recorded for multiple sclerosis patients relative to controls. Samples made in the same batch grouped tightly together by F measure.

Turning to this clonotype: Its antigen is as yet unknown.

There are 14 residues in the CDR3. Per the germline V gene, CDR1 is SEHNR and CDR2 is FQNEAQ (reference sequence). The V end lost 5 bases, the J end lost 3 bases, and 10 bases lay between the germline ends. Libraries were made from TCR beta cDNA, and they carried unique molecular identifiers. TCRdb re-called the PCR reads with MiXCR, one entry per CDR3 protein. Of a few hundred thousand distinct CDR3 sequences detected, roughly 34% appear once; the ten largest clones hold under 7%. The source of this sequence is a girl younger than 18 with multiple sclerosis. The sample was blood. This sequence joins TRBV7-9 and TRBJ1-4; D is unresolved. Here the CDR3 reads CASSPRPANEKLFF. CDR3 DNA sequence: TGTGCCAGCAGCCCAAGGCCGGCTAATGAAAAACTGTTTTTT.